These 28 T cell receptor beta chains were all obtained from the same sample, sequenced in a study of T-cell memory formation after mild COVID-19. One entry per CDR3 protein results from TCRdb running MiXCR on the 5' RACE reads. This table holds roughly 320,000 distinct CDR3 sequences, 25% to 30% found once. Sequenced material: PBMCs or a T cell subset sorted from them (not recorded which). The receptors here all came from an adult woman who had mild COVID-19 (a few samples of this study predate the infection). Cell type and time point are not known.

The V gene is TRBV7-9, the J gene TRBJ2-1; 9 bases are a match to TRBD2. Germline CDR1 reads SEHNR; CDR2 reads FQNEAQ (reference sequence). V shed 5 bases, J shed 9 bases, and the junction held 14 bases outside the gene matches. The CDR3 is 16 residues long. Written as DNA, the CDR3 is TGTGCCAGCAGCCCCCGGGTTAGCGGGGGACCAGGTGAGCAGTTCTTC. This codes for CASSPRVSGGPGEQFF.

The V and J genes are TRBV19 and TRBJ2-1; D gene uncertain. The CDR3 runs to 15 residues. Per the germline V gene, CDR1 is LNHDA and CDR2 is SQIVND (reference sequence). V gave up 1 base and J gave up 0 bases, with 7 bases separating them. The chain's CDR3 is CASSIGSSSYNEQFF. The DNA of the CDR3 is TGTGCCAGTAGTATAGGGAGTAGCTCCTACAATGAGCAGTTCTTC.

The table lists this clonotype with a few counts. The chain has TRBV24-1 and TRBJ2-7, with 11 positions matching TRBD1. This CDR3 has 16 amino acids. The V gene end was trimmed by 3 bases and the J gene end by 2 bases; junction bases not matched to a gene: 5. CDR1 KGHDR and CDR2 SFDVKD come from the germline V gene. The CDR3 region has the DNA TGTGCCACCAGTGATCGGCCGGGACAGGGGGCCTACGAGCAGTACTTC. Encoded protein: CATSDRPGQGAYEQYF.

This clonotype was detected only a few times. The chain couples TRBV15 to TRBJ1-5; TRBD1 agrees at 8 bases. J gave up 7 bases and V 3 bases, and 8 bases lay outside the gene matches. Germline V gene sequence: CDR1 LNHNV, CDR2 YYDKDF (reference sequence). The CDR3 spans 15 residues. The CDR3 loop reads CATSSRGQGGQPQHF. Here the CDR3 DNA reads TGTGCCACCAGCAGCCGCGGACAGGGAGGACAGCCCCAGCATTTT.

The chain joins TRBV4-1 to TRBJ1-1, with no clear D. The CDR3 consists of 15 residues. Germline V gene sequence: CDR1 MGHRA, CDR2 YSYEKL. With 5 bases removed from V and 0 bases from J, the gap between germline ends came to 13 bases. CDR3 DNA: TGCGCCAGCAGCTCGGTAGGGAGCATGAACACTGAAGCTTTCTTT. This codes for CASSSVGSMNTEAFF.

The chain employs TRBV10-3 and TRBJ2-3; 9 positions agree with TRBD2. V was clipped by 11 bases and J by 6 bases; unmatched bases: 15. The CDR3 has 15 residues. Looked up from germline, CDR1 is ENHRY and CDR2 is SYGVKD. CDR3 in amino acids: CASRGAGGPEDTQYF. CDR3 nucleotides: TGTGCCTCCCGAGGGGCGGGGGGGCCGGAGGATACGCAGTATTTT.

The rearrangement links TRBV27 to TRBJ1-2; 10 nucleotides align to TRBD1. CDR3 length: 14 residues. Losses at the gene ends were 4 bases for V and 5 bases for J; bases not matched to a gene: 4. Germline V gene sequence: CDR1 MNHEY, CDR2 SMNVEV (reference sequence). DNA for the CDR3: TGTGCCAGCAGTTACGGGACAGGGGAGTATGGCTACACCTTC. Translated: CASSYGTGEYGYTF.

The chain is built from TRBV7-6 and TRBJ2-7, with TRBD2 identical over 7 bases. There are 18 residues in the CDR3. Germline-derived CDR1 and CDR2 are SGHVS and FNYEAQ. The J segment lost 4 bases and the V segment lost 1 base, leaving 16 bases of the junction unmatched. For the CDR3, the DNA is TGTGCCAGCAGCTTAGGGGTTGGGACCTGGGACTATATTTACGAGCAGTACTTC. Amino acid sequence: CASSLGVGTWDYIYEQYF.

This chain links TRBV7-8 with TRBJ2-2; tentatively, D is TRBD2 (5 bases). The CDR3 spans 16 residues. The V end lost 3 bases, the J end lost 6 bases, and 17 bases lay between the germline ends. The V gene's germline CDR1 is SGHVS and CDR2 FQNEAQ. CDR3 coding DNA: TGTGCCAGCAGCTTCCCCACTGTGGGAGAGGCCGGGGAGCTGTTTTTT. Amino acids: CASSFPTVGEAGELFF.

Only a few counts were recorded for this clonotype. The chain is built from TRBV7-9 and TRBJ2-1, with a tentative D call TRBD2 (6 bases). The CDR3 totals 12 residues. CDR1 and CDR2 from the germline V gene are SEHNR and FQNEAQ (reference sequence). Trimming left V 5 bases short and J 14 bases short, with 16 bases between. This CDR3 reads CASSPSRGEEFF. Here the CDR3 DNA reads TGTGCCAGCAGCCCCTCCCGCGGGGAGGAGTTCTTC.

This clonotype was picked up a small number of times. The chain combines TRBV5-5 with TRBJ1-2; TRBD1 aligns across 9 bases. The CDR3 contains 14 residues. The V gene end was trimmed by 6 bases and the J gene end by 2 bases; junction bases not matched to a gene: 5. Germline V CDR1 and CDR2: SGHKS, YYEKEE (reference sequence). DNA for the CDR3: TGTGCCAGCAATCGGGACAGGGTGAACTATGGCTACACCTTC. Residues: CASNRDRVNYGYTF.

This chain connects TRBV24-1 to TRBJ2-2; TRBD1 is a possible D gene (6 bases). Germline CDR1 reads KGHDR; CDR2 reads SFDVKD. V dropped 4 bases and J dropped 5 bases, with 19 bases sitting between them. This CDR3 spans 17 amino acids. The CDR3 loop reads CATSESRGPLGTGELFF. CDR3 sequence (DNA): TGTGCCACCAGTGAGTCCAGGGGCCCTTTGGGAACCGGGGAGCTGTTTTTT.

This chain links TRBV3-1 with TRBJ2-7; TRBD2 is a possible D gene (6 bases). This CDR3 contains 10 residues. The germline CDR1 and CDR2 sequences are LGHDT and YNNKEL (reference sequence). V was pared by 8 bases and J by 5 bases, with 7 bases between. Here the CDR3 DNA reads TGTGCCAGCGCGGGGCACGAGCAGTACTTC. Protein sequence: CASAGHEQYF.

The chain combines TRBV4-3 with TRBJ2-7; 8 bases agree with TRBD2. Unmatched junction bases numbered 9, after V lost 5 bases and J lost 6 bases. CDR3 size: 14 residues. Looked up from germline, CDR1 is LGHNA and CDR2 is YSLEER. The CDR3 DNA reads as TGCGCCAGCAGCGTCCTATCCGGGGGGGGCGAGCAGTACTTC. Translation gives CASSVLSGGGEQYF.

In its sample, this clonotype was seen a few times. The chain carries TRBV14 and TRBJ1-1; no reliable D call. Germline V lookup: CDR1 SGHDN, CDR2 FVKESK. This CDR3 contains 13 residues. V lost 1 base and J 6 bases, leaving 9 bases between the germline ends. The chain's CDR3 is CASSQVPLAEAFF. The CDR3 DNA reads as TGTGCCAGCAGCCAAGTTCCTCTCGCTGAAGCTTTCTTT.

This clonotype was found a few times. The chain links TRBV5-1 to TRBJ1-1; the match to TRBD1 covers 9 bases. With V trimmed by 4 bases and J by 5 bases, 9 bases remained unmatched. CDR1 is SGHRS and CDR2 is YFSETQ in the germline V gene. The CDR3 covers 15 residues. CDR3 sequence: CASSPGQGVGTEAFF. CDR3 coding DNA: TGCGCCAGCAGCCCGGGACAGGGAGTAGGGACTGAAGCTTTCTTT.

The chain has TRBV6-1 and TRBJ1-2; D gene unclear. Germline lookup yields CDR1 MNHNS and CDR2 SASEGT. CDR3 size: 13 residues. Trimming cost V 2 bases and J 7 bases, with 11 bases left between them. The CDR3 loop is CASSEWSSTGYTF. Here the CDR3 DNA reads TGTGCCAGCAGTGAATGGTCGTCAACTGGCTACACCTTC.

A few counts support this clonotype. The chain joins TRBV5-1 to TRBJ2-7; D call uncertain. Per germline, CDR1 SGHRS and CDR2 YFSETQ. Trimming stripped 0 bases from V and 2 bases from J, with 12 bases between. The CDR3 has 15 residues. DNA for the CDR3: TGCGCCAGCAGCTTGGTAGACATACCTACCTACGAGCAGTACTTC. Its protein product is CASSLVDIPTYEQYF.

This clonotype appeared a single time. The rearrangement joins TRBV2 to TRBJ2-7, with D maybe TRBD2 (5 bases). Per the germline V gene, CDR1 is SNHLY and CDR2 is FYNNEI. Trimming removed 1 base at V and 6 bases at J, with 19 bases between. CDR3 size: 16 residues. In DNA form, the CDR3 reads TGTGCCAGCAGTGAAGAAGGAGGACTCCAACTCTCCGAGCAGTACTTC. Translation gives CASSEEGGLQLSEQYF.

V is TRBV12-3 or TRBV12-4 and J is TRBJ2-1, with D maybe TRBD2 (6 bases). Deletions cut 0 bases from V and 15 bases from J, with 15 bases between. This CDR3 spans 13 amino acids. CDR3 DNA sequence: TGTGCCAGCAGTTTAGCCGAGAGGAGGGACCCGTTCTTC. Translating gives CASSLAERRDPFF.

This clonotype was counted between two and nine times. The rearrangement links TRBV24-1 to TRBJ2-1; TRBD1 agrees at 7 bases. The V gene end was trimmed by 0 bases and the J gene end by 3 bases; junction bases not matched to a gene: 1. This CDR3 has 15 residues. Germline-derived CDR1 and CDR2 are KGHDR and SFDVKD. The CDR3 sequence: CATSDLDRDYNEQFF. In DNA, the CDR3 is TGTGCCACCAGTGATTTGGACAGGGACTACAATGAGCAGTTCTTC.

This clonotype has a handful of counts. The chain's CDR3 is CAISLGQGYDSGNTIYF. CDR3 in DNA: TGTGCCATCAGTCTTGGACAGGGGTACGATTCTGGAAACACCATATATTTT. The chain recombines TRBV10-3 with TRBJ1-3; 9 positions agree with TRBD1. The ends lost 5 bases at V and 1 base at J; junction bases unmatched: 9. Germline loops: CDR1 ENHRY, CDR2 SYGVKD. The CDR3 length is 17 residues.

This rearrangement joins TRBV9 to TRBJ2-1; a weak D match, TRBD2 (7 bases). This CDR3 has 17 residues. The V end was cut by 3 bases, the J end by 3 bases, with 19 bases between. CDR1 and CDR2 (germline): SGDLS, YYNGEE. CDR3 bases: TGTGCCAGCAGCGAAGGTGCGGGGGCCAGAGTCTACAATGAGCAGTTCTTC. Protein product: CASSEGAGARVYNEQFF.

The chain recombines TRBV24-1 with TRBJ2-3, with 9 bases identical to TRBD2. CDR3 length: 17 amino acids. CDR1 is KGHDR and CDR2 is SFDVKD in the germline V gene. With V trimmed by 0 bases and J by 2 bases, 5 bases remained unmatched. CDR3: CATSDLKASGDTDTQYF. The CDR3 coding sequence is TGTGCCACCAGTGATTTGAAAGCTAGCGGGGACACAGATACGCAGTATTTT.

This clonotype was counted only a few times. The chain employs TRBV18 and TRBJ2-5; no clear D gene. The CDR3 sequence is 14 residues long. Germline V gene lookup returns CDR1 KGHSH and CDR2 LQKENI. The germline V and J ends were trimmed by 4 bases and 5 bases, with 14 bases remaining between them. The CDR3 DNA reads TGTGCCAGCTCACTCCCGATACAGTGGGAGACCCAGTACTTC. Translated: CASSLPIQWETQYF.

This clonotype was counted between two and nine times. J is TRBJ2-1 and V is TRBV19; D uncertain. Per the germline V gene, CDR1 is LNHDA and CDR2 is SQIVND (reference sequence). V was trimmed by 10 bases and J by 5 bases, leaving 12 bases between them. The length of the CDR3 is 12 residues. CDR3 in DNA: TGTGCCACTTCCGGCTTTCACAATGAGCAGTTCTTC. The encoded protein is CATSGFHNEQFF.

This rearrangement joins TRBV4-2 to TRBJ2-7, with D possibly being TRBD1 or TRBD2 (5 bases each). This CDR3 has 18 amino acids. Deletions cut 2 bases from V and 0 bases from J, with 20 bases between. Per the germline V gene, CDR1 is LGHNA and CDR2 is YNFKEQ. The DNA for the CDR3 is TGTGCCAGCAGCCAACGGGGTTGGACACCGTTCTTCTCCTACGAGCAGTACTTC. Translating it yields CASSQRGWTPFFSYEQYF.

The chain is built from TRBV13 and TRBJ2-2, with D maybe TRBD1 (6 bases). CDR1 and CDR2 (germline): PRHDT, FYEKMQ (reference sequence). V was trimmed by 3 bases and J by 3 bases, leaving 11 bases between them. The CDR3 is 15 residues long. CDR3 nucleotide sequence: TGTGCCAGCAGCTTTTGGGGGCTCCACACCGGGGAGCTGTTTTTT. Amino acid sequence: CASSFWGLHTGELFF.